The 27 T cell receptor beta chains reported below all come from one sample, sequenced in a study of OX40 agonist ivuxolimab in advanced cancers. Method: immunoSEQ multiplex PCR; TCRdb's copy keeps in-frame clones and lacks some. There are tens of thousands of clones in the sample; about four fifths occur only once, and approximately 24% lies in the top ten. This specimen consisted of CD4+ or CD8+ T cells sorted from blood, obtained in a trial of the OX40 agonist ivuxolimab. The receptors were gathered from an adult with an advanced solid tumor such as melanoma, head and neck, liver or kidney cancer.

The J gene is TRBJ2-2, the V gene TRBV5-1, with D possibly matching TRBD1 (5 bases). Germline V gene sequence: CDR1 SGHRS, CDR2 YFSETQ. This CDR3 has 13 residues. Deletions cut 7 bases from V and 6 bases from J, with 13 bases between. CDR3 residues: CASGQGRAGELFF. In DNA form, the CDR3 reads TGCGCCAGCGGCCAGGGAAGAGCCGGGGAGCTGTTTTTT.

As regards this clone: Other nucleotide sequences in the sample specify the same CDR3. The chain joins TRBV4-1 to TRBJ2-7; D might be TRBD1 (5 bases). V was cut by 3 bases and J by 4 bases, with 7 bases left in between. Germline CDR1 reads MGHRA; CDR2 reads YSYEKL. CDR3 size: 12 residues. The CDR3 DNA follows: TGCGCCAGCAGCCAGGGGCCTTACGAGCAGTACTTC. Amino acids: CASSQGPYEQYF.

The V gene is TRBV7-3, the J gene TRBJ2-7; tentatively, D is TRBD1 (6 bases). V was shortened by 9 bases and J by 3 bases, with 15 bases between the two germline ends. CDR1 and CDR2 from the germline V gene are SGHTA and FQGTGA. The CDR3 extends over 13 amino acids. This CDR3 reads CASGSGDLYEQYF. The DNA for the CDR3 is TGTGCCAGTGGGTCAGGGGACCTCTACGAGCAGTACTTC.

This clone was picked up a small number of times. The chain is built from TRBV29-1 and TRBJ1-5, with a weak D call TRBD1 (5 bases). The CDR3 is made up of 13 amino acids. Germline V CDR1 and CDR2: SQVTM, ANQGSEA. V gave up 4 bases and J gave up 6 bases, with 13 bases separating them. CDR3 sequence (DNA): TGCAGCGTTGGGGCAGGGCCCGGTCAGCCCCAGCATTTT. Translating it yields CSVGAGPGQPQHF.

This rearrangement joins TRBV5-1 to TRBJ1-5, with D possibly TRBD1 on 6 matching bases. The CDR3 has 14 amino acids. Germline values: CDR1 SGHRS, CDR2 YFSETQ. Trimming took off 4 bases at V and 10 bases at J, with 18 bases between the two ends. The CDR3 DNA is TGCGCCAGCAGCGCGGGAACAGGGTTTGGACCCCAGCATTTT. Protein product: CASSAGTGFGPQHF.

This clone was detected only once. This chain links TRBV7-3 with TRBJ1-1; D ambiguous. CDR1 and CDR2 (germline): SGHTA, FQGTGA. V shed 4 bases and J shed 13 bases, with 10 bases lying between them. This CDR3 is 10 amino acids long. The CDR3 nucleotides read TGTGCCAGCAGCTCAAGACAAGTTTTCTTT. Its translation: CASSSRQVFF.

The J gene is TRBJ2-2, the V gene TRBV28, with 9 nucleotides matching TRBD1. The CDR3 has 16 amino acids. The ends lost 4 bases at V and 1 base at J; junction bases unmatched: 4. Germline lookup yields CDR1 MDHEN and CDR2 SYDVKM. Written as DNA, the CDR3 is TGTGCCAGCAGTTCTACGGGACAGGGGAACACCGGGGAGCTGTTTTTT. It codes for CASSSTGQGNTGELFF.

A note on this clone: One junction end disagrees with the germline gene, perhaps due to a read error. Different DNA sequences within this sample yield the same CDR3. V is TRBV28 and J is TRBJ1-1; 8 bases are a match to TRBD1. From germline, CDR1 is MDHEN and CDR2 SYDVKM. The CDR3 covers 14 residues. CDR3 DNA: TGTGCCAGCAGGGTGGACAGGGAGGTGGCTGAAGCCTTCTTT. Protein sequence: CASRVDREVAEAFF.

This rearrangement joins TRBV2 to TRBJ2-3, with TRBD2 matching over 10 bases. This CDR3 region has 17 residues. Germline trimming cut 3 bases from V and 2 bases from J; bases unmatched to any gene: 8. Germline lookup yields CDR1 SNHLY and CDR2 FYNNEI. In DNA form, the CDR3 reads TGTGCCAGCAGTGACGGCCTAGCGGGGGACGACACAGATACGCAGTATTTT. Translated, it gives CASSDGLAGDDTDTQYF.

In DNA form, the CDR3 reads TGTGCCAGCTCACCAAATTACAATGAGCAGTTCTTC. Translating it yields CASSPNYNEQFF. This chain links TRBV18 with TRBJ2-1; unclear D gene. The V end was cut by 2 bases, the J end by 4 bases, with 3 bases between. The length of the CDR3 is 12 residues. The V gene's germline CDR1 is KGHSH and CDR2 LQKENI.

This chain links TRBV6-4 with TRBJ1-3; D is possibly TRBD1 (6 bases). The CDR3 contains 15 residues. Trimming removed 3 bases from V and 0 bases from J, with 9 bases in between. The germline gives CDR1 MRHNA, CDR2 SNTAGT. CDR3 sequence: CASSEDRNSGNTIYF. CDR3 nucleotide sequence: TGTGCCAGCAGTGAGGACAGAAACTCTGGAAACACCATATATTTT.

The rearrangement joins TRBV7-3 to TRBJ2-1; 7 bases agree with TRBD1. This CDR3 has 15 residues. V gave up 2 bases and J gave up 0 bases; unmatched junction bases: 1. Germline V gene lookup returns CDR1 SGHTA and CDR2 FQGTGA. CDR3 sequence reads: CASSLDRASYNEQFF. DNA of the CDR3: TGTGCCAGCAGCTTAGACAGGGCCTCCTACAATGAGCAGTTCTTC.

In its sample, this clone was seen once. Within the sample, other DNA sequences also encode this same CDR3. V usage is TRBV19 and J usage is TRBJ1-1; D is ambiguous. The length of the CDR3 is 12 residues. Germline CDR1 reads LNHDA; CDR2 reads SQIVND (reference sequence). V was clipped by 11 bases and J by 4 bases, with 14 bases between them. In DNA, the CDR3 is TGTGCCTCGACACAACCAGGCACTGAAGCTTTCTTT. Translated: CASTQPGTEAFF.

The chain recombines TRBV29-1 with TRBJ1-2, with D uncertain. Trimming pared 3 bases from V and 0 bases from J, leaving 5 bases between. CDR3 length: 12 residues. Germline V gives CDR1 SQVTM, CDR2 ANQGSEA. The CDR3 here is CSVDTANYGYTF. The CDR3 DNA follows: TGCAGCGTTGATACAGCTAACTATGGCTACACCTTC.

There are a few counts of this clone. CDR3 DNA sequence: TGTGCCAGCAGCTTGGGACTAGAGATCACAGATACGCAGTATTTT. Protein sequence: CASSLGLEITDTQYF. This chain uses TRBV5-5 with TRBJ2-3; D may be TRBD2 (6 bases). The germline CDR1 and CDR2 sequences are SGHKS and YYEKEE (reference sequence). CDR3 length equals 15 residues. Trimming removed 0 bases at V and 2 bases at J, with 10 bases between.

The rearrangement links TRBV6-5 to TRBJ1-2; possible D gene TRBD1, 5 bases. V was pared by 10 bases and J by 2 bases, with 11 bases between. CDR3 length equals 12 residues. Looked up from germline, CDR1 is MNHEY and CDR2 is SVGAGI. CDR3 DNA sequence: TGTGCCACCTCTGGGGGGAACTATGGCTACACCTTC. It specifies CATSGGNYGYTF.

This sequence joins TRBV30 and TRBJ2-7, with D perhaps matching TRBD1 (6 bases). Germline V lookup: CDR1 GTSNPN, CDR2 SVGIG (reference sequence). V was cut by 4 bases and J by 2 bases, with 9 bases left in between. This CDR3 is 12 amino acids long. The CDR3 sequence is CAWTGAPYEQYF. CDR3 nucleotide sequence: TGTGCCTGGACAGGGGCGCCCTACGAGCAGTACTTC.

This rearrangement joins TRBV13 to TRBJ2-7, with 14 positions matching TRBD2. J lost 2 bases, V lost 4 bases, and 4 bases had no gene match. From germline, CDR1 is PRHDT and CDR2 FYEKMQ (reference sequence). The CDR3 contains 16 residues. CDR3 loop: CASSWRTSGGTYEQYF. CDR3 nucleotides: TGTGCCAGCAGCTGGCGGACTAGCGGGGGGACCTACGAGCAGTACTTC.

The chain joins TRBV13 to TRBJ1-1, with 10 bases matching TRBD1. This CDR3 contains 18 residues. Germline V lookup: CDR1 PRHDT, CDR2 FYEKMQ (reference sequence). The ends lost 5 bases at V and 6 bases at J; junction bases unmatched: 18. CDR3 region: CASSASEGQGLVDAEAFF. The DNA for the CDR3 is TGTGCCAGCAGCGCCTCCGAGGGACAGGGGCTGGTCGACGCTGAAGCTTTCTTT. Using reference TRBV13 and TRBJ1-1 for the parts outside the CDR3, the full variable domain is AAGVIQSPRHLIKEKRETATLKCYPIPRHDTVYWYQQGPGQDPQFLISFYEKMQSDKGSIPDRFSAQQFSDYHSELNMSSLELGDSALYFCASSASEGQGLVDAEAFFGQGTRLTVV.

V gene TRBV2 combines with J gene TRBJ2-5, with 8 bases lining up with TRBD1. This CDR3 contains 15 residues. Trimming cost V 9 bases and J 5 bases; bases outside gene matches: 14. Germline loops: CDR1 SNHLY, CDR2 FYNNEI. CDR3: CASSRWTGTSETQYF. As DNA, the CDR3 is TGTGCCAGTTCTCGGTGGACAGGGACGTCGGAGACCCAGTACTTC.

The chain recombines TRBV6-1 with TRBJ2-3; D is undetermined. The CDR3 is 13 residues long. Trimming took off 0 bases at V and 14 bases at J, with 15 bases between the two ends. The germline V gene encodes CDR1 MNHNS and CDR2 SASEGT. The CDR3 DNA follows: TGTGCCAGCAGTGAAGCCGGACCGGTCCCGCGGTATTTT. Translation: CASSEAGPVPRYF.

The rearrangement uses TRBV2 and TRBJ2-7, with D perhaps matching TRBD2 (5 bases). Deletions cut 8 bases from V and 1 base from J, with 12 bases between. The germline CDR1 and CDR2 sequences are SNHLY and FYNNEI. The CDR3 runs 13 residues. CDR3 sequence (DNA): TGTGCCAGCGGATCCGGGATTTCCTACGAGCAGTACTTC. This codes for CASGSGISYEQYF. Together with reference TRBV2 and TRBJ2-7, the CDR3 gives the full variable domain: EPEVTQTPSHQVTQMGQEVILRCVPISNHLYFYWYRQILGQKVEFLVSFYNNEISEKSEIFDDQFSVERPDGSNFTLKIRSTKLEDSAMYFCASGSGISYEQYFGPGTRLTVT.

This clone occurred a few times. The genes are TRBV28 and TRBJ1-5; 10 bases map to TRBD1. V trimming: 2 bases; J trimming: 4 bases; junction bases outside the gene matches: 2. Germline V gene sequence: CDR1 MDHEN, CDR2 SYDVKM. The CDR3 extends over 15 amino acids. Here the CDR3 reads CASSLGQGGNQPQHF. The CDR3 nucleotides are TGTGCCAGCAGTTTAGGACAGGGGGGAAATCAGCCCCAGCATTTT.

This chain joins TRBV30 and TRBJ1-2, with TRBD1 as a possible D gene (5 bases). In germline, CDR1 is GTSNPN, CDR2 SVGIG (reference sequence). The CDR3 totals 16 residues. Trimming cost V 2 bases and J 2 bases, with 18 bases left between them. The CDR3 DNA follows: TGTGCCTGGAGTAAAACCGGGACTGCATACAACTATGGCTACACCTTC. It is translated as CAWSKTGTAYNYGYTF.

V and J are TRBV4-1 and TRBJ1-5; D ambiguous. V was clipped by 3 bases and J by 5 bases, with 8 bases between them. The germline V gene encodes CDR1 MGHRA and CDR2 YSYEKL. This CDR3 is 13 amino acids long. The CDR3 here is CASSQNRDQPQHF. The CDR3 DNA sequence: TGCGCCAGCAGCCAGAATAGAGATCAGCCCCAGCATTTT.

The CDR3 loop is CASRMSGSYEQYF. The CDR3 DNA reads TGTGCCAGTAGGATGTCGGGATCCTACGAGCAGTACTTC. V and J are TRBV19 and TRBJ2-7; tentatively, D is TRBD2 (5 bases). V was cut by 6 bases and J by 1 base, with 10 bases left in between. The germline gives CDR1 LNHDA, CDR2 SQIVND (reference sequence). The CDR3 is made up of 13 amino acids.

This clone occurred a few times. The rearrangement joins TRBV9 to TRBJ2-2, with D maybe TRBD2 (6 bases). This CDR3 has 15 residues. Germline V gene sequence: CDR1 SGDLS, CDR2 YYNGEE. The V gene lost 3 bases and the J gene lost 6 bases, with 15 bases spanning the gap. In DNA, the CDR3 is TGTGCCAGCAGCGCGGGACTCTTCGGTGCCGGGGAGCTGTTTTTT. Protein: CASSAGLFGAGELFF.